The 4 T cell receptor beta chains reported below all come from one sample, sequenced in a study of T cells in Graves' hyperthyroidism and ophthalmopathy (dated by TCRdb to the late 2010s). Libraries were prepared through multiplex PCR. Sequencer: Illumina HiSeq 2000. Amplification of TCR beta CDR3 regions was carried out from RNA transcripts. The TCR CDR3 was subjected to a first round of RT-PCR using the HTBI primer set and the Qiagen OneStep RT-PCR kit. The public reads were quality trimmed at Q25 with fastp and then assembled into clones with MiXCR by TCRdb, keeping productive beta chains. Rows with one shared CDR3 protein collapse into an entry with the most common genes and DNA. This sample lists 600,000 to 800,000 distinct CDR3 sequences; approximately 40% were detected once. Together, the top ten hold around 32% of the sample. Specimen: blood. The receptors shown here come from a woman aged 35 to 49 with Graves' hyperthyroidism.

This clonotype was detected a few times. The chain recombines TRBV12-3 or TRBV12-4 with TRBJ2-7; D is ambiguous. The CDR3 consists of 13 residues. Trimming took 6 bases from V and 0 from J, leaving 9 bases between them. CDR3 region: CASSRPSSYEQYF. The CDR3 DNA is TGTGCCAGCAGCCGACCCTCCTCCTACGAGCAGTACTTC.

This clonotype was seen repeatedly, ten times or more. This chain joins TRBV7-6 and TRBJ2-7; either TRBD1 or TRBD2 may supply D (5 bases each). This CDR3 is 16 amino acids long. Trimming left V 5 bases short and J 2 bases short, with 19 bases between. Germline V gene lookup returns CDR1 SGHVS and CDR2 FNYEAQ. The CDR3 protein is CASSPGTGTATYEQYF. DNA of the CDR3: TGTGCCAGCAGCCCGGGGACCGGGACGGCGACCTACGAGCAGTACTTC.

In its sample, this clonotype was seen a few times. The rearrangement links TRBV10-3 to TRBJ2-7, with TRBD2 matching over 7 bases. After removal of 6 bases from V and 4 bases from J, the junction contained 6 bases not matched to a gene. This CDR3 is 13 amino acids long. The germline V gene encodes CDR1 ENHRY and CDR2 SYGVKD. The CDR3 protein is CAIRGRDGYEQYF. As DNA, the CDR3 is TGTGCCATCAGGGGGAGGGACGGGTACGAGCAGTACTTC.

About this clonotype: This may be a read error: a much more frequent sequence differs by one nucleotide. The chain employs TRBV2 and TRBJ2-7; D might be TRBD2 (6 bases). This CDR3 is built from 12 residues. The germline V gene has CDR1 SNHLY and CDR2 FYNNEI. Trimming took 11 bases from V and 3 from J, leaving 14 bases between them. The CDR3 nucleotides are TGTGCCGGCTCGGAGGGTTTCTACGAGCAGTACTTC. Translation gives CAGSEGFYEQYF.